A single sample gave rise to the 23 T cell receptor beta chains below, sequenced in a study of monozygotic twins with inflammatory bowel disease. Each CDR3 protein gets one entry in TCRdb, which reprocessed the 5' RACE reads and gives no DNA. This table holds some 210,000 distinct CDR3 sequences. Sequenced material: blood. These receptors came from a human donor with ulcerative colitis or Crohn's disease, or a healthy co-twin of an affected twin (not recorded which).

The chain uses TRBV9 and TRBJ2-7; TCRdb gives TRBD1 as the D gene, but with no DNA this cannot be confirmed. Germline lookup yields CDR1 SGDLS and CDR2 YYNGEE. CDR3 size: 16 residues. The CDR3 reads CASSAQPGPQSYEQYF. The variable domain in full, with the rest retrieved from reference TRBV9 and TRBJ2-7, is DSGVTQTPKHLITATGQRVTLRCSPRSGDLSVYWYQQSLDQGLQFLIQYYNGEERAKGNILERFSAQQFPDLHSELNLSSLELGDSALYFCASSAQPGPQSYEQYFGPGTRLTVT.

The J gene is TRBJ1-5, the V gene TRBV4-1; the D call from TCRdb, TRBD1, cannot be confirmed without DNA. CDR1 and CDR2 from the germline V gene are MGHRA and YSYEKL. The CDR3 covers 17 residues. The CDR3 sequence is CASSQITGRGSNQPQHF.

This clonotype registers medium-sized by frequency. The chain joins TRBV2 to TRBJ1-6; TCRdb lists TRBD1, though no DNA is available to test this call. This CDR3 region has 13 residues. Looked up from germline, CDR1 is SNHLY and CDR2 is FYNNEI. The CDR3 sequence is CATVGRNNSPLHF.

The chain links TRBV20-1 to TRBJ2-7; checking the TCRdb D call of TRBD2 is not possible without DNA. Germline CDR1 DFQATT, CDR2 SNEGSKA (reference sequence). The CDR3 extends over 14 amino acids. CDR3: CIARDGRVPYEQYF.

J is TRBJ2-1 and V is TRBV6-5; TCRdb's D gene call, TRBD1, goes unchecked for lack of DNA. The CDR3 loop spans 15 amino acids. The germline gives CDR1 MNHEY, CDR2 SVGAGI. The CDR3 region is CASSSGTASPNEQFF.

This sequence joins TRBV5-1 and TRBJ2-7. Germline lookup yields CDR1 SGHRS and CDR2 YFSETQ. This CDR3 has 12 amino acids. This chain's CDR3 is CASSSNSYEQYF.

The CDR3 loop is CASSLEGGGVYGYTF. V is TRBV5-1 and J is TRBJ1-2; TCRdb calls TRBD1, which cannot be checked without DNA. CDR3 length: 15 amino acids. Germline assignment: CDR1 SGHRS and CDR2 YFSETQ.

The chain combines TRBV6-1 with TRBJ1-2; there is no DNA to check the TCRdb D call of TRBD1. CDR1 and CDR2 (germline): MNHNS, SASEGT. The CDR3 runs 15 residues. The CDR3: CASSRTGGLDYGYTF.

V usage is TRBV1 and J usage is TRBJ2-7; TCRdb picks TRBD1, but there is no DNA to check that call. TRBV1 is an annotated pseudogene. This CDR3 region has 16 residues. CDR3 region: CTTKLNPRDSSYEQYF.

The chain combines TRBV27 with TRBJ2-2; TCRdb lists TRBD1, though no DNA is available to test this call. CDR1 MNHEY and CDR2 SMNVEV come from the germline V gene (reference sequence). The CDR3 totals 14 residues. Here the CDR3 reads CASSLRGGGGELFF.

The chain employs TRBV12-3 or TRBV12-4 and TRBJ1-2; TCRdb calls TRBD1, which cannot be checked without DNA. The CDR3 contains 13 residues. Here the CDR3 reads CASSPQGTYGYTF.

The chain carries TRBV7-9 and TRBJ2-6. In germline, CDR1 is SEHNR, CDR2 FQNEAQ (reference sequence). This CDR3 contains 13 residues. The CDR3 loop reads CASHDSGANVLTF.

V gene TRBV7-9 combines with J gene TRBJ1-1. This CDR3 contains 15 residues. The germline V gene encodes CDR1 SEHNR and CDR2 FQNEAQ (reference sequence). CDR3 sequence: CASSSKGGENTEAFF. The full variable domain, rest sourced from reference TRBV7-9 and TRBJ1-1, is DTGVSQNPRHKITKRGQNVTFRCDPISEHNRLYWYRQTLGQGPEFLTYFQNEAQLEKSRLLSDRFSAERPKGSFSTLEIQRTEQGDSAMYLCASSSKGGENTEAFFGQGTRLTVV.

The chain has TRBV7-8 and TRBJ2-2; no DNA is available, so the TRBD2 call from TCRdb remains unchecked. CDR3 size: 15 residues. Per the germline V gene, CDR1 is SGHVS and CDR2 is FQNEAQ. CDR3 protein: CASSFRGTTTGELFF.

CDR3 sequence: CASSLQRGTGELFF. The rearrangement uses TRBV27 and TRBJ2-2; TCRdb picks TRBD2, but there is no DNA to check that call. This CDR3 spans 14 amino acids. The germline V gene encodes CDR1 MNHEY and CDR2 SMNVEV (reference sequence).

The CDR3 here is CASSRDRVDTQYF. The chain has TRBV11-2 and TRBJ2-3; TCRdb indicates TRBD1, and absent DNA this call remains unverified. CDR3 length equals 13 residues. Germline CDR1 SGHAT, CDR2 FQNNGV.

CDR3 protein: CSAVRTGFYEQYF. The rearrangement links TRBV20-1 to TRBJ2-7; with no DNA, the TCRdb D assignment of TRBD1 cannot be verified. The CDR3 covers 13 residues. Germline V lookup: CDR1 DFQATT, CDR2 SNEGSKA (reference sequence).

This chain joins TRBV12-3 or TRBV12-4 and TRBJ1-2. The CDR3 length is 13 residues. CDR3 sequence reads: CASSLYGYIGYTF.

This sequence joins TRBV10-3 and TRBJ1-3; TCRdb designates TRBD1, a call that cannot be tested without DNA. The CDR3 loop spans 16 amino acids. CDR1 is ENHRY, CDR2 SYGVKD, per germline. The CDR3 spells CAISPGQGGKGNTIYF.

The rearrangement links TRBV24-1 to TRBJ2-5; TCRdb indicates TRBD1, and absent DNA this call remains unverified. The germline gives CDR1 KGHDR, CDR2 SFDVKD. CDR3 size: 15 residues. Here the CDR3 reads CATSIAGGISETQYF.

The chain joins TRBV7-9 to TRBJ2-3; TCRdb reports TRBD2, a call that lacks DNA to check it against. CDR1 SEHNR and CDR2 FQNEAQ come from the germline V gene (reference sequence). The length of the CDR3 is 15 residues. The CDR3 sequence is CGSSLGSREADTQYF.

CDR3 residues: CASSFIPVTGGELFF. The V and J genes are TRBV7-9 and TRBJ2-2; TCRdb designates TRBD1, a call that cannot be tested without DNA. Germline CDR1 SEHNR, CDR2 FQNEAQ (reference sequence). This CDR3 contains 15 residues.

The genes are TRBV11-2 and TRBJ1-4. The CDR3 length is 16 residues. Germline lookup yields CDR1 SGHAT and CDR2 FQNNGV. CDR3 residues: CASSPDEQRGNEKLFF.